This TCR beta chain emerged from a study of blood T cell repertoires in COVID-19. Study-wide background: Sites across the United States, Italy and Spain contributed samples from acute and convalescent COVID-19. T cells, B-cell-depleted T cells, or PBMCs supplied cDNA or gDNA.

Germline values: CDR1 LGHDT, CDR2 YNNKEL (reference sequence). With 1 base removed from V and 2 bases from J, the gap between germline ends came to 14 bases. The CDR3 is 16 amino acids. Original methodology: Amplifying reference gene primers gave estimates of nucleated cell counts. Measured with immunoSEQ multiplex PCR; TCRdb has only the in-frame clones, and not every one. V, J and clone size were drawn from that table, and D and trimming were deduced from the DNA. The sample yields around 130,000 clones, about 80% seen once. Sequencing was done on a sample of peripheral blood. The chain uses TRBV3-1 (or the pseudogene TRBV3-2) and TRBJ2-5; TRBD2 might be the D (6 bases). This receptor was obtained from a human donor in a cohort sampled during active COVID-19. CDR3 loop: CASSQGGTALQETQYF. For the CDR3, the DNA is TGTGCCAGCAGCCAAGGTGGGACTGCTCTACAAGAGACCCAGTACTTC.